Below, 18 T cell receptor beta chains from the same sample are listed, as sequenced in a study of identical twins. TCRdb itself ran the 5' RACE reads through MiXCR, one entry per CDR3 protein. This sample yields roughly 250,000 distinct CDR3 sequences, of which roughly 13% are seen a single time; 7% to 9% belongs to the top ten. Sequencing used memory (CD45RO+) T cells sorted from blood. These receptors all come from a young woman in good health.

By sample share, this clonotype is medium-sized (0.01 to 0.1%). The chain recombines TRBV4-3 with TRBJ2-7, with D maybe TRBD1 (5 bases). This CDR3 has 15 residues. The germline V gene has CDR1 LGHNA and CDR2 YSLEER. The ends were cut back, 0 bases at V and 3 bases at J, with 12 bases in the middle. The DNA of the CDR3 is TGCGCCAGCAGCCAAGAACGGTTGGGGCTCTACGAGCAGTACTTC. Its protein is CASSQERLGLYEQYF.

To note about this clonotype: At one end the junction does not follow the germline gene, possibly because of a read error. The J gene is TRBJ1-1, the V gene TRBV5-1, with 8 bases that match TRBD1. The CDR3 is 14 residues long. CDR1 is SGHRS, CDR2 YFSETQ, per germline. CDR3 protein: CTSSHRTGLAEAFF. The CDR3 DNA follows: TGCACCAGCAGCCACCGGACAGGGTTGGCTGAAGCTTTCTTT.

V usage is TRBV20-1 and J usage is TRBJ2-3; TRBD2 agrees at 13 bases. The CDR3 extends over 15 amino acids. Per germline, CDR1 DFQATT and CDR2 SNEGSKA (reference sequence). The junction had 6 bases not matched to a gene; V was cut back by 5 bases and J by 4 bases. The CDR3 DNA reads TGCAGTGCTGGACGGACTAGCGGGGGCGCAGATACGCAGTATTTT. It translates to CSAGRTSGGADTQYF.

This clonotype was seen only a few times. V and J are TRBV3-1 and TRBJ2-1; the D is unclear. This CDR3 region has 12 residues. Trimming removed 3 bases at V and 8 bases at J, with 8 bases between. Per germline, CDR1 LGHDT and CDR2 YNNKEL (reference sequence). CDR3 protein: CASSQPGYEQFF. CDR3 DNA sequence: TGTGCCAGCAGCCAGCCTGGCTATGAGCAGTTCTTC.

The DNA of the CDR3 is TGTGCCAGCAGGACATCCTTCCGGGACAGGGTAAAAAAAAAGGAAGCTTTCTTT. Translation gives CASRTSFRDRVKKKEAFF. This rearrangement joins TRBV11-1 to TRBJ1-1, with 9 bases aligning to TRBD1. The germline CDR1 and CDR2 sequences are SGHAT and FQDESV (reference sequence). The V gene end was trimmed by 6 bases and the J gene end by 8 bases; junction bases not matched to a gene: 22. This CDR3 region has 18 residues.

This clonotype was found a few times. V gene TRBV7-2 combines with J gene TRBJ2-2; no clear D gene. The CDR3 has 16 amino acids. Germline V gene lookup returns CDR1 SGHTA and CDR2 FQGNSA. The V end was cut by 3 bases, the J end by 2 bases, with 13 bases between. This CDR3 reads CASSFRTLTNTGELFF. The DNA for the CDR3 is TGTGCCAGCAGCTTTCGGACGTTGACCAACACCGGGGAGCTGTTTTTT.

The J gene is TRBJ2-2, the V gene TRBV20-1, with 7 bases matching TRBD2. The V and J ends lost 2 bases and 1 base, in that order; junction bases with no gene match: 1. The CDR3 sequence is 14 residues long. In germline, CDR1 is DFQATT, CDR2 SNEGSKA (reference sequence). As DNA, the CDR3 is TGCAGTGCTAGAAGCGGGGTGAACACCGGGGAGCTGTTTTTT. Translating it yields CSARSGVNTGELFF.

This clonotype was seen only a few times. The rearrangement links TRBV29-1 to TRBJ1-2, with TRBD1 matching over 8 bases. The J segment lost 3 bases and the V segment lost 5 bases, leaving 5 bases of the junction unmatched. CDR1 is SQVTM, CDR2 ANQGSEA, per germline. This CDR3 is built from 13 residues. The CDR3 reads CSVRGDRYYGYTF. DNA of the CDR3: TGCAGCGTTAGAGGGGACAGGTACTATGGCTACACCTTC.

Many counts were recorded for this clonotype. This rearrangement joins TRBV15 to TRBJ2-3; 10 bases agree with TRBD2. The CDR3 is 16 residues long. The germline CDR1 and CDR2 sequences are LNHNV and YYDKDF (reference sequence). V was clipped by 5 bases and J by 11 bases; unmatched bases: 16. The CDR3 bases are TGTGCCACCAGCCAGCGGGAGGGCCGGGGAACCCCTTTGCAGTATTTT. Translation gives CATSQREGRGTPLQYF. The full variable domain, rest sourced from reference TRBV15 and TRBJ2-3, is DAMVIQNPRYQVTQFGKPVTLSCSQTLNHNVMYWYQQKSSQAPKLLFHYYDKDFNNEADTPDNFQSRRPNTSFCFLDIRSPGLGDTAMYLCATSQREGRGTPLQYFGPGTRLTVL.

This clonotype was found many times. The chain employs TRBV7-8 and TRBJ1-2; D ambiguous. CDR1 and CDR2 (germline): SGHVS, FQNEAQ. CDR3 size: 15 residues. Trimming took off 4 bases at V and 0 bases at J, with 12 bases between the two ends. The CDR3 region is CASSSREAPNYGYTF. The CDR3 coding sequence is TGTGCCAGCAGCTCCCGGGAAGCCCCTAACTATGGCTACACCTTC. The variable domain in full, completed from reference TRBV7-8 and TRBJ1-2, reads GAGVSQSPRYKVAKRGQDVALRCDPISGHVSLFWYQQALGQGPEFLTYFQNEAQLDKSGLPSDRFFAERPEGSVSTLKIQRTQQEDSAVYLCASSSREAPNYGYTFGSGTRLTVV.

The chain combines TRBV6-1 with TRBJ2-7, with D hard to call. There are 15 residues in the CDR3. The V end lost 6 bases, the J end lost 1 base, and 16 bases lay between the germline ends. Germline V gives CDR1 MNHNS, CDR2 SASEGT. The CDR3 protein is CASRVLDSRSYEQYF. As DNA, the CDR3 is TGTGCCAGCAGGGTGCTTGATTCCAGATCCTACGAGCAGTACTTC.

Only a few counts were recorded for this clonotype. V gene TRBV12-3 or TRBV12-4 combines with J gene TRBJ2-5; TRBD2 matches at 8 bases. V shed 3 bases, J shed 5 bases, and the junction held 14 bases outside the gene matches. The CDR3 spans 17 residues. This CDR3 reads CASSFSAGGSFRETQYF. CDR3 DNA sequence: TGTGCCAGCAGTTTCTCTGCGGGAGGAAGTTTTAGGGAGACCCAGTACTTC.

In this sample, this clonotype turned up many times. This chain links TRBV28 with TRBJ2-7; D is undetermined. CDR1 is MDHEN and CDR2 is SYDVKM in the germline V gene. The CDR3 spans 11 residues. The V and J ends lost 6 bases and 2 bases respectively, with 5 bases between them. The CDR3 DNA follows: TGTGCCAGCAGCTCCACCTACGAGCAGTACTTC. Translation gives CASSSTYEQYF.

The sample holds many counts of this clonotype. V and J are TRBV10-3 and TRBJ2-2, with 9 positions matching TRBD2. Germline loops: CDR1 ENHRY, CDR2 SYGVKD. The CDR3 sequence is 16 residues long. V shed 6 bases and J 6 bases; nucleotides not matched to a gene: 11. The CDR3 sequence: CAIRDRREGRAGELFF. The CDR3 nucleotides read TGTGCCATCAGGGATCGGCGGGAGGGCAGGGCCGGGGAGCTGTTTTTT.

In its sample, this clonotype was seen a few times. J is TRBJ2-2 and V is TRBV18; 10 nucleotides match TRBD2. The germline V gene has CDR1 KGHSH and CDR2 LQKENI. After removal of 5 bases from V and 4 bases from J, the junction contained 4 bases not matched to a gene. The CDR3 length is 15 residues. CDR3 sequence reads: CASSETSGITGELFF. The CDR3 DNA reads as TGTGCCAGCTCAGAAACTAGCGGGATCACCGGGGAGCTGTTTTTT.

The rearrangement uses TRBV6-2 or TRBV6-3 and TRBJ2-7, with TRBD2 matching over 8 bases. With V trimmed by 7 bases and J by 4 bases, 3 bases remained unmatched. CDR1 MNHEY and CDR2 SVGEGT come from the germline V gene. This CDR3 region has 12 residues. DNA of the CDR3: TGTGCCAGCATCAGCGGGAGATACGAGCAGTACTTC. Translation: CASISGRYEQYF.

V is TRBV20-1 and J is TRBJ2-1; 10 bases align to TRBD2. The length of the CDR3 is 12 residues. Germline V CDR1 and CDR2: DFQATT, SNEGSKA (reference sequence). V dropped 7 bases and J dropped 10; count of bases not matched to a gene: 7. The CDR3: CSVQRGGLEQFF. CDR3 bases: TGCAGTGTCCAGCGGGGGGGCCTCGAGCAGTTCTTC.

This clonotype has only a few counts. V and J are TRBV3-1 and TRBJ2-2; 15 bases line up with TRBD2. The V gene end was trimmed by 4 bases and the J gene end by 5 bases; junction bases not matched to a gene: 11. The germline V gene encodes CDR1 LGHDT and CDR2 YNNKEL (reference sequence). This CDR3 contains 19 residues. CDR3 nucleotides: TGTGCCAGCAGCCCAGAGGGACTAGCGGGAGGCCGAGATACCGGGGAGCTGTTTTTT. Its protein is CASSPEGLAGGRDTGELFF.